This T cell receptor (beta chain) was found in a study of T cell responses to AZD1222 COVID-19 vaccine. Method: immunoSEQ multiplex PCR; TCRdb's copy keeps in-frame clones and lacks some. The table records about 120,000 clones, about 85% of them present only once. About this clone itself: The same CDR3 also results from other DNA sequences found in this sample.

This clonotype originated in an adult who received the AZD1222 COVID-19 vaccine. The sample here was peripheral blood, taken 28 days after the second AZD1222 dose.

For the CDR3, the DNA is TGTGCCAGCAGCTTAAACAGGGGGGACTATGGCTACACCTTC. Translated: CASSLNRGDYGYTF. This chain links TRBV7-2 with TRBJ1-2; 8 bases match TRBD1. Looked up from germline, CDR1 is SGHTA and CDR2 is FQGNSA. CDR3 length: 14 residues. V lost 2 bases, J lost 3 bases, and 2 bases stayed unmatched. The full variable domain, with the rest looked up from reference TRBV7-2 and TRBJ1-2, is GAGVSQSPSNKVTEKGKDVELRCDPISGHTALYWYRQSLGQGLEFLIYFQGNSAPDKSGLPSDRFSAERTGGSVSTLTIQRTQQEDSAVYLCASSLNRGDYGYTFGSGTRLTVV.